The table lists the clone carrying this T cell receptor (beta chain) with a count of one. What it binds is unknown. The donors were part of the validation cohort, which consisted of over a hundred subjects and was separate from the first cohort of under 750 subjects. Only in-frame clones appear in the TCRdb table, and some are missing; sequencing was by immunoSEQ multiplex PCR. Among 330,000 or so clones listed, 86% were seen once. The germline CDR1 and CDR2 sequences are MDHEN and SYDVKM. CDR3 size: 16 residues. Trimming took 5 bases from V and 4 from J; bases not matched to a gene: 13. This entry is derived from a study of cytomegalovirus exposure and HLA in healthy donors. Notes on the study in general: According to the study, 150 to 200 TCR beta chains were cytomegalovirus-associated. Cytomegalovirus status was reportedly diagnosed by the classifier with high specificity and sensitivity.

The rearrangement joins TRBV28 to TRBJ2-5, with TRBD2 matching over 7 bases. Sequences were obtained from PBMCs. This receptor was taken from a woman younger than 30 in good health and CMV-seronegative. CDR3 bases: TGTGCCAGCAGTCCAGATAGCGGGCCCAGGGTAGAGACCCAGTACTTC. It codes for CASSPDSGPRVETQYF.